The 10 T cell receptor beta chains below come from one sample, sequenced in a study of beta chain features in type 1 diabetes. Antigen specificity for these receptors is unknown. Study outcomes and limitations: TCRB CDR3s were moderately but significantly shorter in Type 1 diabetes patients in all four CD4+ subsets.

The authors reverse transcribed all of the isolated RNA, so sequencing captured expressed TCRB transcripts. Sequencing used immunoSEQ multiplex PCR; TCRdb keeps in-frame clones, though not all of them. This table holds roughly 50,000 clones, approximately 52% found once. Sequenced: Tregs from blood. All receptors come from a woman aged 35 to 49 with type 1 diabetes.

This rearrangement joins TRBV7-3 to TRBJ2-7, with 7 bases fitting TRBD2. The V and J ends lost 5 bases and 7 bases, in that order; junction bases with no gene match: 8. The CDR3 length is 13 residues. Per germline, CDR1 SGHTA and CDR2 FQGTGA. CDR3 in DNA: TGTGCCAGCAGCCAGGGTCGGGGAGGGGAGCAGTACTTC. It yields the protein CASSQGRGGEQYF. Based on the CDR3 plus reference TRBV7-3 and TRBJ2-7, the full variable domain is GAGVSQTPSNKVTEKGKYVELRCDPISGHTALYWYRQSLGQGPEFLIYFQGTGAADDSGLPNDRFFAVRPEGSVSTLKIQRTERGDSAVYLCASSQGRGGEQYFGPGTRLTVT.

V is TRBV7-2 and J is TRBJ1-6, with TRBD1 as a possible D gene (6 bases). The CDR3 extends over 14 amino acids. Germline V gene lookup returns CDR1 SGHTA and CDR2 FQGNSA. Trimming took 3 bases from V and 10 from J, leaving 13 bases between them. CDR3 protein: CASSFRTEGSPLHF. In DNA form, the CDR3 reads TGTGCCAGCAGCTTCAGGACAGAAGGCTCACCCCTCCACTTT.

The V gene is TRBV4-2, the J gene TRBJ1-2; weak D call: TRBD1 (5 bases). Germline V gene lookup returns CDR1 LGHNA and CDR2 YNFKEQ. The V end was cut by 0 bases, the J end by 8 bases, with 10 bases between. The CDR3 covers 13 residues. CDR3 sequence (DNA): TGTGCCAGCAGCCAAGATGACAGAGGAGGCTACACCTTC. It specifies CASSQDDRGGYTF.

The DNA of the CDR3 is TGTGCCAGCAGCTTAGCGGGCCCCGGAGGGGAAAAACTGTTTTTT. Protein: CASSLAGPGGEKLFF. This chain joins TRBV7-2 and TRBJ1-4; D ambiguous. Germline CDR1 is SGHTA and CDR2 is FQGNSA. The CDR3 is 15 residues long. The V gene lost 0 bases and the J gene lost 8 bases, with 13 bases spanning the gap.

The chain carries TRBV2 and TRBJ1-5; D remains unclear. Between the trimmed V and J ends, which lost 2 bases and 4 bases, there was a span of 6 bases. This CDR3 has 13 amino acids. Germline CDR1 is SNHLY and CDR2 is FYNNEI. The CDR3 region has the DNA TGTGCCAGCAGTGAATCCCCAAATCAGCCCCAGCATTTT. Translated: CASSESPNQPQHF.

The chain joins TRBV5-6 to TRBJ1-4; TRBD1 matches at 7 bases. V dropped 5 bases and J dropped 3; count of bases not matched to a gene: 4. The germline V gene encodes CDR1 SGHDT and CDR2 YYEEEE. The CDR3 covers 14 residues. CDR3 amino acids: CASRTGTANEKLFF. The DNA for the CDR3 is TGTGCCAGCAGAACCGGGACAGCTAATGAAAAACTGTTTTTT.

V usage is TRBV28 and J usage is TRBJ1-2; 7 bases map to TRBD1. J lost 4 bases, V lost 8 bases, and 19 bases had no gene match. The CDR3 contains 17 residues. Germline V gene lookup returns CDR1 MDHEN and CDR2 SYDVKM. The CDR3 DNA reads as TGTGCCAGCTCTAGACTTTCTCCGGGACAGCTAACCTATGGCTACACCTTC. Translating it yields CASSRLSPGQLTYGYTF.

J is TRBJ2-1 and V is TRBV5-1; 11 nucleotides line up with TRBD2. J gave up 12 bases and V 2 bases, and 4 bases lay outside the gene matches. The V gene's germline CDR1 is SGHRS and CDR2 YFSETQ. The CDR3 runs 13 residues. The DNA for the CDR3 is TGCGCCAGCAGCTTTAGCGGGGGGGCCTCGCAGTTCTTC. Its translation is CASSFSGGASQFF.

The chain links TRBV18 to TRBJ2-7; TRBD1 agrees at 8 bases. Germline trimming cut 0 bases from V and 3 bases from J; bases unmatched to any gene: 13. This CDR3 has 18 amino acids. The germline gives CDR1 KGHSH, CDR2 LQKENI. The CDR3: CASSPPWDRSVLSYEQYF. CDR3 nucleotides: TGTGCCAGCTCACCACCGTGGGACAGGTCGGTCCTGAGCTACGAGCAGTACTTC. The full variable domain, rest sourced from reference TRBV18 and TRBJ2-7, is NAGVMQNPRHLVRRRGQEARLRCSPMKGHSHVYWYRQLPEEGLKFMVYLQKENIIDESGMPKERFSAEFPKEGPSILRIQQVVRGDSAAYFCASSPPWDRSVLSYEQYFGPGTRLTVT.

In regard to this clone: Since a much larger clone is just one base distant, this may be a read error. Other DNA sequences in the same sample also yield this CDR3. This rearrangement joins TRBV7-3 to TRBJ2-7; D gene ambiguous. CDR1 and CDR2 from the germline V gene are SGHTA and FQGTGA. Trimming pared 3 bases from V and 3 bases from J, leaving 3 bases between. This CDR3 region has 11 residues. The DNA of the CDR3 is TGTGCCAGCAGCTTCCGCTACGAGCAGTACTTC. Its protein is CASSFRYEQYF. Using reference TRBV7-3 and TRBJ2-7 for the parts outside the CDR3, the full variable domain is GAGVSQTPSNKVTEKGKYVELRCDPISGHTALYWYRQSLGQGPEFLIYFQGTGAADDSGLPNDRFFAVRPEGSVSTLKIQRTERGDSAVYLCASSFRYEQYFGPGTRLTVT.